A single T cell receptor beta chain is shown here with its context. V shed 5 bases and J shed 5 bases, with 8 bases lying between them. The CDR3 runs 12 residues. Germline CDR1 is SGHTA and CDR2 is FQGNSA. These data originate in a study of blood T cell repertoires in COVID-19. Study-wide context: Acute and convalescent COVID-19 specimens originated in the United States, Italy and Spain. From T cells, B-cell-depleted T cells, or PBMCs came the material, which was cDNA or gDNA.

As processed by the authors: Quantification of nucleated cells was approximated via reference gene primer amplification. Assay used: immunoSEQ multiplex PCR; TCRdb lists only in-frame clones, some missing. V and J calls and clone size come straight from that table; D and trimming were deduced from the DNA. Here the sample spans 70,000 to 95,000 clones, approximately 85% being singletons. The chain combines TRBV7-2 with TRBJ2-3; D is unclear. The source material was peripheral blood. The sequence came from a human donor in a cohort sampled during active COVID-19. The DNA for the CDR3 is TGTGCCAGCAGCCCCATGCGAGATACGCAGTATTTT. It specifies CASSPMRDTQYF.